The T cell receptor beta chain under discussion was sequenced for a study of spatial heterogeneity in lung cancer. Background on the study: On average, each unique TCR and UMI combination appeared more than ten times in raw reads. Whole-study findings and limits: Ubiquitous expanded tumor TCRs surfaced in blood more at resection than they did at follow-up.

Single TCR cDNA molecules each had their own unique molecular identifier. TCRdb analysed the 5' RACE reads with MiXCR anew, one entry per CDR3 protein. The repertoire consists of about 50,000 distinct CDR3 sequences, with around 7.6% occurring once and the leading ten covering 10% to 15%. Time point of the sample: sample taken at primary tumor resection. The sequenced material consisted of unsorted whole RNA from tumor, nontumor lung or frozen PBMC. The donor population consisted of approximately 70 patients with untreated, early-stage non-small cell lung cancer. About this clonotype: Its antigen is undetermined.

The CDR3 length is 15 residues. CDR1 MNHEY and CDR2 SVGEGT come from the germline V gene. V was clipped by 4 bases and J by 6 bases, with 18 bases between them. The sample in question was PBMCs, obtained at surgery. The chain has TRBV6-2 or TRBV6-3 and TRBJ1-2, with D possibly being TRBD1 (5 bases). This sequence was found in a female donor with early-stage non-small cell lung cancer. For the CDR3, the DNA is TGTGCCAGCAGTTCCTGGGACGTAGCGGGGCATGGCTACACCTTC. Protein sequence: CASSSWDVAGHGYTF.